This paragraph covers one T cell receptor beta chain sequence. The target of this receptor is not known. Per-nucleotide qualities are absent, and no much larger clonotype sits a single base away. This record belongs to a study of blood T cells in healthy people across ages (dated by TCRdb to about 2015). Regarding the complete study: Template switching captured roughly one uniquely barcoded TCR beta cDNA molecule per two T cells in model experiments. Donors of different ages were randomly distributed across sequencing lanes to avoid experimental bias. Donors were grouped into four age groups: young (average roughly 16 years), middle-aged (roughly 40), aged (approximately 67) and long-lived (about 89). Age-related changes in TCR beta repertoire diversity were measured in the study by deep sequencing normalized with unique cDNA molecular identifiers. For two donors (one aged 18 to 29 and one aged 80 or older), the study analyzed two additional independent replicas of 1 million unique cDNA reads from the same blood draw.

V drops 3 bases and J drops 11 bases, leaving 25 bases in between. CDR1 and CDR2 are read off the germline V gene (reference sequence) as DFQATT and SNEGSKA. The CDR3 covers 15 residues, taking in both the cysteine and the phenylalanine. Only CDR3 DNA is held: 45 bases, read in frame from base 1. Overall study results and their limits: The long-lived group showed more naive CD4+ T cells, fewer expanded clones and increased TCR diversity than the aged group, suggesting age selection. Because profiling used bulk unsorted PBMCs, naive and antigen-experienced compartments could not be compared conclusively. Observed TCR beta diversity per million T cells fell roughly linearly with age, and a significant reduction was already apparent by age about 38. Donor CMV infection status was unknown, potentially confounding age-related changes in expanded clonotypes. Total diversity estimates from one million sequenced T cells were considered lower bounds and underestimates. Observed TCR beta diversity correlated strongly with the percentage of naive T cells measured by flow cytometry.

Library preparation employed 5' RACE. The run used an Illumina HiSeq 2500. A second PCR of about 6 to 11 cycles was performed with a sample-barcoded 5' primer and a J-beta primer mix. Each TCR beta cDNA molecule received a unique molecular identifier from a template-switch 5' adaptor carrying 12 random nucleotides. Each sample yielded at least 2.5 million CDR3-containing paired-end reads. First-strand cDNA synthesis was performed from all RNA using the Mint cDNA synthesis kit, with priming by a TRBC-specific oligonucleotide. All cDNA was treated with uracil-DNA glycosylase and then went through a first 18-cycle PCR with the universal primers M1SS and BC2_uni_R. Per the source publication's procedure: For normalization, 1 million high-quality reads, each with a distinct molecular identifier, were randomly selected from each sample. Instead of being binned into consensus sequences, reads with shared molecular identifiers were discarded. CDR3 identification, clonotype clustering and error correction used MiTCR with a Q25 quality threshold and the strictest error-elimination algorithm. A nonparametric unseen species model with Euler transformation was used to estimate lower-bound total TCR beta diversity. TCRdb's own reprocessing of the public reads used fastp at Q25 and MiXCR and kept productive beta chains. Every distinct CDR3 protein forms one entry, paired with its most common genes and DNA. What appears here as the V and J calls and clone size reflects TCRdb's work, not the paper's. For this sample there are just under 750,000 distinct CDR3 sequences; about a fifth appear just once. In total, the top ten clones hold roughly a fifth of the sample.

Systemically healthy Caucasian individuals from Russia, some 36 in total and aged about 6 to 100 years, were included as donors. Each donor gave around 9.9 milliliters of peripheral blood, collected into EDTA-treated Vacutainer tubes. Ficoll-Paque density-gradient centrifugation was used to isolate PBMCs, with at least 7 million per sample. Total RNA was extracted from PBMCs with Trizol reagent, with at least 5.5 micrograms obtained per sample. The percentages of naive CD45RAhigh/CD27high T cells were determined by flow cytometry on a PBMC aliquot from every donor. This TCR derives from a man aged 70 or older in good health. The rearrangement joined TRBV20-1 to TRBJ1-1; the D gene is possibly TRBD1, with 5 bases matching. Sequencing input: blood. The DNA is as follows: TGCAGTGCTAGCTCCTCGCCAGGGTGGAGAGGTGAGGCTTTCTTT. This encodes CSASSSPGWRGEAFF.